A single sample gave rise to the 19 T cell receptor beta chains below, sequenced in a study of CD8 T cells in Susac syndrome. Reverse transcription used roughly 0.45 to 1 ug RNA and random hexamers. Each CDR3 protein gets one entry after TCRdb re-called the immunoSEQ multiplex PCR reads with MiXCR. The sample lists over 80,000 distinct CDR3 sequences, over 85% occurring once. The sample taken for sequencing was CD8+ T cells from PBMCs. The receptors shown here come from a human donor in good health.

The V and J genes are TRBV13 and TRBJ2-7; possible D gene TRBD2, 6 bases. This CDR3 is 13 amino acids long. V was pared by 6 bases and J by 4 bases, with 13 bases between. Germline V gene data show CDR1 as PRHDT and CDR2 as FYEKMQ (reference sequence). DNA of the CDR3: TGTGCCAGCAGGCGGGGTGGGAAGTACGAGCAGTACTTC. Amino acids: CASRRGGKYEQYF.

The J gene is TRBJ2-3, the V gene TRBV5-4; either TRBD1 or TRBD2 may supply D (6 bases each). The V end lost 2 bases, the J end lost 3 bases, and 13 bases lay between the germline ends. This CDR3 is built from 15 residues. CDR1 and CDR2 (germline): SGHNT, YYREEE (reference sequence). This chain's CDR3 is CASSFFGGTTDTQYF. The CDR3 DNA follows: TGTGCCAGCAGCTTCTTCGGGGGCACAACAGATACGCAGTATTTT.

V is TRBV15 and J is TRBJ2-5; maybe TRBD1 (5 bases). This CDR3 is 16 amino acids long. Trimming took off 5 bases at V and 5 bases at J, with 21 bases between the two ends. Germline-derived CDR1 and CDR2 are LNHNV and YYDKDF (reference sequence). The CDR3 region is CATSGPRTLKGETQYF. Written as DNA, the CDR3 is TGTGCCACCAGCGGACCCAGGACCCTAAAGGGGGAGACCCAGTACTTC.

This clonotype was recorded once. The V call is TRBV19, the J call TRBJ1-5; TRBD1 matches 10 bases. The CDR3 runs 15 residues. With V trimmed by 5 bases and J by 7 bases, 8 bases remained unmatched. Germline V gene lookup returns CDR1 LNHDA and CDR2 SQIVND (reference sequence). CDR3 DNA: TGTGCCAGTAGTGCCGGGACAGGGGCTTGGCAGCCCCAGCATTTT. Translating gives CASSAGTGAWQPQHF.

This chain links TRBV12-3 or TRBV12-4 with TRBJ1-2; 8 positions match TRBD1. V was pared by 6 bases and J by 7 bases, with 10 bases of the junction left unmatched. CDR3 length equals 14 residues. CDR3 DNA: TGTGCCAGCAGCCTGGGACAGGCCTCCCGTGGCTACACCTTC. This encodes CASSLGQASRGYTF.

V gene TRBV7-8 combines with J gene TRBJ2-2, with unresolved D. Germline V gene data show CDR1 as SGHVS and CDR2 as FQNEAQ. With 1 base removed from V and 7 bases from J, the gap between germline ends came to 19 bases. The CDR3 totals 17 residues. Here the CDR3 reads CASSLVRWAEPNGELFF. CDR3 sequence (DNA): TGTGCCAGCAGCTTAGTTCGGTGGGCGGAACCTAACGGGGAGCTGTTTTTT.

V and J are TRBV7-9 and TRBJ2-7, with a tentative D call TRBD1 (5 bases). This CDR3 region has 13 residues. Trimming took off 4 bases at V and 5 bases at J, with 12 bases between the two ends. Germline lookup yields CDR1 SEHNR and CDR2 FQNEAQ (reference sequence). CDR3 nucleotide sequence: TGTGCCAGCAGCTACGCAGGGCCCCACGAGCAGTACTTC. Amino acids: CASSYAGPHEQYF. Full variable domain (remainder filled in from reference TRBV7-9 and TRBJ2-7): DTGVSQNPRHKITKRGQNVTFRCDPISEHNRLYWYRQTLGQGPEFLTYFQNEAQLEKSRLLSDRFSAERPKGSFSTLEIQRTEQGDSAMYLCASSYAGPHEQYFGPGTRLTVT.

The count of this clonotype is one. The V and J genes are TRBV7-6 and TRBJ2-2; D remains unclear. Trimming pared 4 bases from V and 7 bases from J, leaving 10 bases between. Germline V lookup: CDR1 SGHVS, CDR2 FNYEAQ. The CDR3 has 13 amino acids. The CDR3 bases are TGTGCCAGCAGCTCAGTAGGGAACGGGGAGCTGTTTTTT. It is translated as CASSSVGNGELFF.

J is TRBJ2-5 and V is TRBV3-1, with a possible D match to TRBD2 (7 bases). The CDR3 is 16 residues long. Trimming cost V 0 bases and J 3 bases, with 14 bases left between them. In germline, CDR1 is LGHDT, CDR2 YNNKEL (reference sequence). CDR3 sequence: CASSQDGEGEEETQYF. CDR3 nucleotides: TGTGCCAGCAGCCAAGATGGGGAGGGGGAAGAAGAGACCCAGTACTTC.

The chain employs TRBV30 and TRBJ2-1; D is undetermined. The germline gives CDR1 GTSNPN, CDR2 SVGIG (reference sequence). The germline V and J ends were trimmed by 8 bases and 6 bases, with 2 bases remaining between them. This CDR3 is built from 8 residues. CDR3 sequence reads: CASNEQFF. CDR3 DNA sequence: TGTGCCAGCAATGAGCAGTTCTTC.

CDR3 sequence: CASSFGTRRTEAFF. CDR3 DNA: TGTGCCAGTAGTTTTGGGACCAGGAGGACTGAAGCTTTCTTT. V usage is TRBV19 and J usage is TRBJ1-1; TRBD1 might be the D (5 bases). CDR1 and CDR2 (germline): LNHDA, SQIVND (reference sequence). Deletions cut 5 bases from V and 5 bases from J, with 15 bases between. The CDR3 is made up of 14 amino acids.

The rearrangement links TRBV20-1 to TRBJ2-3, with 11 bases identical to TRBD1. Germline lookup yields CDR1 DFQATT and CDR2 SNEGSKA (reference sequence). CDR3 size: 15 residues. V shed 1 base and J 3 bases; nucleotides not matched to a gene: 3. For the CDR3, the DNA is TGCAGTGCTAGAGGCGGACAGGGGGCAACAGATACGCAGTATTTT. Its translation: CSARGGQGATDTQYF.

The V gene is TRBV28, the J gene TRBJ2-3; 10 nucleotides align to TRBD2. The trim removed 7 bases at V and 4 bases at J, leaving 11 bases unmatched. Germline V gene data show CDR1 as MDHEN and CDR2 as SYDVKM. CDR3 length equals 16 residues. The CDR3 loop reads CASTRVLAGGADTQYF. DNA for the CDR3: TGTGCCAGCACCCGGGTTTTAGCGGGGGGCGCAGATACGCAGTATTTT.

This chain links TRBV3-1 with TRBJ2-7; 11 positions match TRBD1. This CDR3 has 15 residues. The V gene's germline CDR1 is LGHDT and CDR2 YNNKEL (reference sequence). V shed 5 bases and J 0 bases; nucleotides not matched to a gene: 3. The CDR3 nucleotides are TGTGCCAGCAGCGCGGGGACAGGGGGCTCCTACGAGCAGTACTTC. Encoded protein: CASSAGTGGSYEQYF.

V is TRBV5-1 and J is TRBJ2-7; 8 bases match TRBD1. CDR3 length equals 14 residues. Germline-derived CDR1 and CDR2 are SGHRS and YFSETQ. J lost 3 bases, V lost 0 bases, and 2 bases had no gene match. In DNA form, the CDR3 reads TGCGCCAGCAGCTTGGCAGGGGGCTACTACGAGCAGTACTTC. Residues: CASSLAGGYYEQYF.

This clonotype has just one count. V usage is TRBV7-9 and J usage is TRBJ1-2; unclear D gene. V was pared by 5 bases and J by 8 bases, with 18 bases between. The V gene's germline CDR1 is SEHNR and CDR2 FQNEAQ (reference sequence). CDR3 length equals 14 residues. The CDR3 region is CASSPTGGGRGYTF. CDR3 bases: TGTGCCAGCAGCCCGACGGGCGGAGGCCGGGGCTACACCTTC. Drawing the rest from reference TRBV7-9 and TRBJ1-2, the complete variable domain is DTGVSQNPRHKITKRGQNVTFRCDPISEHNRLYWYRQTLGQGPEFLTYFQNEAQLEKSRLLSDRFSAERPKGSFSTLEIQRTEQGDSAMYLCASSPTGGGRGYTFGSGTRLTVV.

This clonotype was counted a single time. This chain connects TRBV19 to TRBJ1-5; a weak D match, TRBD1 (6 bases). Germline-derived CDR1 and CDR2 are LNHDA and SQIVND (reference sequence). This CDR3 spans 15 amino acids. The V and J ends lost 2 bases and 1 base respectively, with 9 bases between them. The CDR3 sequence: CASSIRGGSNQPQHF. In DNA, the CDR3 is TGTGCCAGTAGTATAAGGGGGGGGAGCAATCAGCCCCAGCATTTT.

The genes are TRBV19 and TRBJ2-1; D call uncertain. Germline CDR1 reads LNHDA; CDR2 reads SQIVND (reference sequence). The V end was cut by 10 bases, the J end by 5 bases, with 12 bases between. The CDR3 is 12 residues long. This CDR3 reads CATLKPNNEQFF. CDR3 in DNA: TGTGCCACCCTGAAACCGAACAATGAGCAGTTCTTC.

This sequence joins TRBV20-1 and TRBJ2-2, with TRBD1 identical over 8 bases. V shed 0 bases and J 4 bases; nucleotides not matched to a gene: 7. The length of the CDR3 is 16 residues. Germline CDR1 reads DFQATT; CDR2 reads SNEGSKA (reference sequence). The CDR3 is CSARDRQGLVTGELFF. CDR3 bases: TGCAGTGCTAGAGACCGACAGGGGTTGGTCACCGGGGAGCTGTTTTTT.